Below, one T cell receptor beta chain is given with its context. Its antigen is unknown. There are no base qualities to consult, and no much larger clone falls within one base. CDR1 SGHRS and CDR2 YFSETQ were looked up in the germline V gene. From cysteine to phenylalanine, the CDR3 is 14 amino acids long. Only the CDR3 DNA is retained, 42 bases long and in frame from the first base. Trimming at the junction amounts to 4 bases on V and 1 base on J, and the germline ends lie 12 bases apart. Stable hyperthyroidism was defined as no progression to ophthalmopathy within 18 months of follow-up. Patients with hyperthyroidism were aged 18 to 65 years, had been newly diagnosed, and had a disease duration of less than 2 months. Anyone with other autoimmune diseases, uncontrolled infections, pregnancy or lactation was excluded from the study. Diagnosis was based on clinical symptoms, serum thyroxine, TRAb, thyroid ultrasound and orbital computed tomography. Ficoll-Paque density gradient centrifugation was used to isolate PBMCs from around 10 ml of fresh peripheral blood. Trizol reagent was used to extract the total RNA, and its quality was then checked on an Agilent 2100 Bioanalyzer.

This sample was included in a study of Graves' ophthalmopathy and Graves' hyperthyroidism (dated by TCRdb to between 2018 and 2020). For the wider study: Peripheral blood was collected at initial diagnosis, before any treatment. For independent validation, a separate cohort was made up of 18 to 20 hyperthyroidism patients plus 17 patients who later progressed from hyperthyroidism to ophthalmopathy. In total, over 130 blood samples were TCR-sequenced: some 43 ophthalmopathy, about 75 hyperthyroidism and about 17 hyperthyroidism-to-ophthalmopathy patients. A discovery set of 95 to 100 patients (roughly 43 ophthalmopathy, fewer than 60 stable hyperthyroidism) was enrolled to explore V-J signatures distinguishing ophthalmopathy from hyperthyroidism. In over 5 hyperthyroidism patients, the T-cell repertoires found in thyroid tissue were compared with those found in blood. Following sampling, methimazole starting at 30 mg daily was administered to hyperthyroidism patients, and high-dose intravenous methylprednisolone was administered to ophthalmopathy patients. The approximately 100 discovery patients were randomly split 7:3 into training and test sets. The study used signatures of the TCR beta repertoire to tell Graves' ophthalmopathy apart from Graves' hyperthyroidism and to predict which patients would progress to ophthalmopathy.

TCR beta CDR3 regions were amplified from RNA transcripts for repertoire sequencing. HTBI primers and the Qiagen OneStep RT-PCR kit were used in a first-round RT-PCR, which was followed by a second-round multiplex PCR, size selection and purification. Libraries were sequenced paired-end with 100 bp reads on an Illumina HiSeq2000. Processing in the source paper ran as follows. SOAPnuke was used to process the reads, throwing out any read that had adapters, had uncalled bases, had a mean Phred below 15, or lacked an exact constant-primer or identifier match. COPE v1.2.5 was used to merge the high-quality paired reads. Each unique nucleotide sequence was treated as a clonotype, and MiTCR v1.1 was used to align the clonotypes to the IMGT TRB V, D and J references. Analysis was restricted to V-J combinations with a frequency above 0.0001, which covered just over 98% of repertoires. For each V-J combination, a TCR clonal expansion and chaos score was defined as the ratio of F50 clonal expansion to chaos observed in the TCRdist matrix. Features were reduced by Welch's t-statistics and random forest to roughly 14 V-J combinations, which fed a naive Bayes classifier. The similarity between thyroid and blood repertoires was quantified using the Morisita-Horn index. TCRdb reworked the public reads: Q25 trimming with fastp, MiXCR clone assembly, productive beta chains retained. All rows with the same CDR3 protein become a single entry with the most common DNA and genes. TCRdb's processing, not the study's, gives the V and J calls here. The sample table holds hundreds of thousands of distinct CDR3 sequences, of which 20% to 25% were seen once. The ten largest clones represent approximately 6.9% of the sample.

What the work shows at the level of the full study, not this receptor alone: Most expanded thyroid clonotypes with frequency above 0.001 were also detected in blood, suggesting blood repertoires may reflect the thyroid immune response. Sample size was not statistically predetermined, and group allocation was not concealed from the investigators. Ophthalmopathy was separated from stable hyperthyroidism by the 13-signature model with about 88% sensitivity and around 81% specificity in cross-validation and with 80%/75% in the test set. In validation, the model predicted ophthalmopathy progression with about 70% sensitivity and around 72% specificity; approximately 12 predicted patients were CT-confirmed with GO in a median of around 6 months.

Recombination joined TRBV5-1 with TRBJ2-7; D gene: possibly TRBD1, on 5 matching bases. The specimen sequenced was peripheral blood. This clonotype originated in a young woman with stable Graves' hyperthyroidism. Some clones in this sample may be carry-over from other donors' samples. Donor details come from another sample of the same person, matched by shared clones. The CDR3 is CASSVGHLSYEQYF. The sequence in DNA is TGCGCCAGCAGCGTCGGACACCTGTCCTACGAGCAGTACTTC.